The clone carrying this T cell receptor beta chain came up many times. The target antigen is unknown. This CDR3 spans 15 amino acids. J gave up 8 bases and V 1 base, and 5 bases lay outside the gene matches. Germline V CDR1 and CDR2: SEHNR, FQNEAQ (reference sequence). The data were obtained in a study of T-cell reconstitution after alpha-beta-depleted transplantation in children. Unique molecular identifiers were used to barcode this TCRbeta library. MiXCR, applied by TCRdb to the PCR reads, yields one record per CDR3 protein. The table lists tens of thousands of distinct CDR3 sequences, about 5.7% of them singletons. General study results and limits: About two months after transplant, alpha-beta T cells reportedly came from several hundred expanded graft clones. It was surviving recipient T cells and thymic progenitors that gave some patients high TCRbeta diversity at day 60. From newly produced T cells came most of the T-cell counts and diversity one year after transplant.

The TCR originated in a female patient aged 2-9 years who had a stem cell transplant for aplastic anemia, so the T cells may come from the graft donor. The sample in question was PBMCs, mostly from graft donor cells, obtained 60 days after TCRalphabeta/CD19-depleted stem cell transplant. This chain joins TRBV7-9 and TRBJ2-2; 9 bases align to TRBD2. The CDR3 DNA sequence: TGTGCCAGCAGCTTAGGAGGACTAGCGTCGGGGGAGCTGTTTTTT. It is translated as CASSLGGLASGELFF.